The present entry profiles one TCR beta chain with its context. Its antigen is not identified. Deletions cut 4 bases from V and 4 bases from J, with 16 bases between. The CDR3 loop spans 15 amino acids. The germline V gene has CDR1 MNHNS and CDR2 SASEGT. This sample was taken from a study of blood T cells in healthy people across ages. General study findings and limits: Diversity estimated from one million T cells was considered an underestimate.

The use of a sample-barcoded 5' primer and a J-beta primer mix characterized a second PCR of roughly 7 to 11 cycles. Every sample gave at least 3 million paired-end reads containing CDR3. TCRdb itself ran the 5' RACE reads through MiXCR, one entry per CDR3 protein. This sample yields some 850,000 distinct CDR3 sequences, of which roughly 24% are seen a single time; about 3% belongs to the top ten. This sample also appeared in a second study, on T cells of mothers and their children. That paper notes: Every mother produced more than 10 million TCR beta CDR3 reads, whereas every child provided 2.5 million to 3.5 million.

The TCR sequence derives from a boy younger than 18 in good health. V gene TRBV6-1 combines with J gene TRBJ1-2; unclear D gene. The source material was blood. CDR3 sequence (DNA): TGTGCCAGCAGTGCAGGAGGGAAGGTTCGCTATGGCTACACCTTC. This sequence encodes CASSAGGKVRYGYTF.